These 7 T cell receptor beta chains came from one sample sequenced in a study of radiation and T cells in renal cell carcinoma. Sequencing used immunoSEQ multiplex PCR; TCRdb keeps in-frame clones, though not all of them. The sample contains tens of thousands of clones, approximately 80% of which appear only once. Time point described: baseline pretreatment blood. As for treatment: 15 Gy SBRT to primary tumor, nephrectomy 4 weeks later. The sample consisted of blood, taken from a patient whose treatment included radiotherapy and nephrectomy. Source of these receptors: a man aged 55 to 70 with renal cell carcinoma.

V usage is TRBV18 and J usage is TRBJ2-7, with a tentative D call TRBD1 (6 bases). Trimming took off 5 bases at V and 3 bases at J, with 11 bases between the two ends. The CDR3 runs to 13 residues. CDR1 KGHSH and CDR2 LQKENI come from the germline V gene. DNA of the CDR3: TGTGCCAGCTCAGTGGACAGAGTCTACGAGCAGTACTTC. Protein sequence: CASSVDRVYEQYF.

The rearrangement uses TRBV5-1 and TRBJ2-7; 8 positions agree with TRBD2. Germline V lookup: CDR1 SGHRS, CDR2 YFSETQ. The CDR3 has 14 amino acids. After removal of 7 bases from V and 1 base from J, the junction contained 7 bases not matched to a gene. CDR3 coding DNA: TGCGCCAGCGGCTATAGCGGGGTTTCCTACGAGCAGTACTTC. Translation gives CASGYSGVSYEQYF.

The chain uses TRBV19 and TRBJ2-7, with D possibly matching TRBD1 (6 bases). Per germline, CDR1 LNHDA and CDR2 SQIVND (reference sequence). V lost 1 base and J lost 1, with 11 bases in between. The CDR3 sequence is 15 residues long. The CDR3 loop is CASSIGPGASYEQYF. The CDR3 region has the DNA TGTGCCAGTAGTATAGGGCCAGGGGCATCCTACGAGCAGTACTTC.

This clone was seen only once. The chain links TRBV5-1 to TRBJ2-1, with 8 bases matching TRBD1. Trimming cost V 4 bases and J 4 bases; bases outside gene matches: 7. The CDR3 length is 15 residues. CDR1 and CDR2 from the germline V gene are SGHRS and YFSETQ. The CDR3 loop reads CASSPGQADYNEQFF. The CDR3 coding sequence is TGCGCCAGCAGCCCGGGACAGGCAGATTACAATGAGCAGTTCTTC.

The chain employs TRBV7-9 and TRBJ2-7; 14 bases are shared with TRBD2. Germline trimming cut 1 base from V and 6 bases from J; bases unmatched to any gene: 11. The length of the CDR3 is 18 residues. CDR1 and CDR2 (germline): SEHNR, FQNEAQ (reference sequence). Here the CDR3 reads CASSLGLGLAGDETEQYF. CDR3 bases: TGTGCCAGCAGCTTAGGCCTGGGACTAGCGGGAGACGAAACCGAGCAGTACTTC. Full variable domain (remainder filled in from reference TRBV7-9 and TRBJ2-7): DTGVSQNPRHKITKRGQNVTFRCDPISEHNRLYWYRQTLGQGPEFLTYFQNEAQLEKSRLLSDRFSAERPKGSFSTLEIQRTEQGDSAMYLCASSLGLGLAGDETEQYFGPGTRLTVT.

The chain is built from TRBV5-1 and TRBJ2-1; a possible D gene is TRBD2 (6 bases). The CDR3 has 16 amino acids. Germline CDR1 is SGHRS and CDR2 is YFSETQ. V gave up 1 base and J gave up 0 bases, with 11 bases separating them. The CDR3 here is CASSLHGGTSYNEQFF. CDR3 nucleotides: TGCGCCAGCAGCTTGCACGGCGGGACCTCCTACAATGAGCAGTTCTTC.

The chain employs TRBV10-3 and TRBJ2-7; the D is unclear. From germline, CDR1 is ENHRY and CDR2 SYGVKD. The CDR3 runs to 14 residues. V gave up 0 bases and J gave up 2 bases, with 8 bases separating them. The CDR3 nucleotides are TGTGCCATCAGTGAGTCTTTTCGAACCTACGAGCAGTACTTC. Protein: CAISESFRTYEQYF.